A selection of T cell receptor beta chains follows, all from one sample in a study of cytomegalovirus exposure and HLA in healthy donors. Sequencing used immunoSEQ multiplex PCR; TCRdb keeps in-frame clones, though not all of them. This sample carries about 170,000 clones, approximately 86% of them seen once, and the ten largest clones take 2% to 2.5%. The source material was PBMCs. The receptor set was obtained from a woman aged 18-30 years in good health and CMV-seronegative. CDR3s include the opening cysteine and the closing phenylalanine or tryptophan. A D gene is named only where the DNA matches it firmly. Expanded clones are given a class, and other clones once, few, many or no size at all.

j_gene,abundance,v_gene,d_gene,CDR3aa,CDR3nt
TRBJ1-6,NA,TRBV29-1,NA,CSALTGTHEDSPLHF,TGCAGCGCCTTGACCGGGACACACGAGGATTCACCCCTCCACTTT
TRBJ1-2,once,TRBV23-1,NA,CASSHDRPNYGYTF,TGCGCCAGCAGTCACGACAGGCCAAACTATGGCTACACCTTC
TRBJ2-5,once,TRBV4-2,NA,CASSQGQDETQYF,TGTGCCAGCAGCCAAGGACAGGATGAGACCCAGTACTTC
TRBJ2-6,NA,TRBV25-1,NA,CASSPSGRGTGANVLTF,TGTGCCAGCAGTCCCTCGGGTAGGGGGACTGGGGCCAACGTCCTGACTTTC
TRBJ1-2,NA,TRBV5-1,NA,CASSLGDRTGGYTF,TGCGCCAGCAGCTTGGGCGACAGGACGGGCGGCTACACCTTC
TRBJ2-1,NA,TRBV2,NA,CAWGADAYNEQFF,TGTGCCTGGGGAGCGGATGCCTACAATGAGCAGTTCTTC
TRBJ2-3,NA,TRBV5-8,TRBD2,CASSPGLDRGDTQYF,TGTGCCAGCAGCCCTGGACTAGACCGAGGAGATACGCAGTATTTT
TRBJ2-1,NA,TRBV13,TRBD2,CASYEGTSGSNEQFF,TGTGCCAGCTACGAGGGGACTAGCGGGAGTAATGAGCAGTTCTTC
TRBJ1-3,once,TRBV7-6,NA,CASSPLRAAGPRGNTIYF,TGTGCCAGCAGCCCCCTGAGGGCCGCAGGTCCCCGTGGAAACACCATATATTTT
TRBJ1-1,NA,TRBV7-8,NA,CASSPTSNTEAFF,TGTGCCAGCAGCCCTACTTCTAACACTGAAGCTTTCTTT
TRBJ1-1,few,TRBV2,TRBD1,CASRTRQGNTEAFF,TGTGCCAGCAGGACTAGACAGGGAAACACTGAAGCTTTCTTT
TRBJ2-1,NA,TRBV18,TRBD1,CASSLYRGSSYNEQFF,TGTGCCAGCTCTCTATACAGGGGGAGCTCCTACAATGAGCAGTTCTTC
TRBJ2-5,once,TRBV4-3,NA,CASSQEWGSWDTQETQYF,TGCGCCAGCAGCCAAGAGTGGGGAAGCTGGGACACACAAGAGACCCAGTACTTC